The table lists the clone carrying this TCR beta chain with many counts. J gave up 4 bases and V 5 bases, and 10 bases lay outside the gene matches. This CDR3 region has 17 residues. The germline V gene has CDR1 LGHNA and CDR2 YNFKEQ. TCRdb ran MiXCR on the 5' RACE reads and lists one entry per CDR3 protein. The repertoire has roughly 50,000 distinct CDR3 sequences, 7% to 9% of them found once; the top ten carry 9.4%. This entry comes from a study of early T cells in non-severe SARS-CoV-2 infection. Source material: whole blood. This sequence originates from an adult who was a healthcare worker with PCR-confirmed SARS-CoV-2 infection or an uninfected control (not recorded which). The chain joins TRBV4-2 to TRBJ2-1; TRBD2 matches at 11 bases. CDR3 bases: TGTGCCAGCAGCACCCGACTAGCGGGGACCAGTTACAATGAGCAGTTCTTC. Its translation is CASSTRLAGTSYNEQFF.